The T cell receptor beta chain described here comes from a study of shared clonotypes between healthy human individuals. Overall study results and limits: Relative to their counterparts shared across all four donors, non-shared clonotypes exhibited diminished generation probabilities.

Naive CD8 isolation took CD45RO-negative cells positively selected for CCR7 and excluded terminally differentiated effector memory CD45RA+ cells. Caucasian adults residing in Nashville, Tennessee made up all the donors. V lost 8 bases to trimming and J lost 2 bases, with 15 bases between them. Germline CDR1 and CDR2: SGHDT and YYEEEE. This CDR3 contains 14 residues. Assay execution proceeded at the deep level. It was roughly 190 ng DNA, about 30,000 T cell genomes, that sorted-subset replicate PCRs used. Sequencing was performed with immunoSEQ multiplex PCR; in TCRdb, only in-frame clones are kept and a portion is missing. The data show 1.5 million to 2.5 million clones, with about 95% seen just once and under 1.5% held by the top ten. A word on this clone: Antigen: not known.

The receptor was isolated from a man younger than 35 in good health. Sequencing input: naive CD8+ T cells sorted from blood. This chain joins TRBV5-6 and TRBJ2-3; no clear D. CDR3 nucleotides: TGTGCCAGTTTCCCAGGTTCCCCCACAGATACGCAGTATTTT. Translated, it gives CASFPGSPTDTQYF.